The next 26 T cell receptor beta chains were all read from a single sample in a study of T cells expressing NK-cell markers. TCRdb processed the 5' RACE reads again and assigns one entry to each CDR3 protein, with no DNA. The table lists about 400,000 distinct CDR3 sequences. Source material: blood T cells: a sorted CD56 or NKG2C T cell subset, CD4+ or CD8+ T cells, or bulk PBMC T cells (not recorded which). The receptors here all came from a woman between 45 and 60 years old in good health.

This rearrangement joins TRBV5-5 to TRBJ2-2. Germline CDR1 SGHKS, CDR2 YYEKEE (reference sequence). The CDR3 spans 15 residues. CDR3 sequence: CASSFKGGNTGELFF.

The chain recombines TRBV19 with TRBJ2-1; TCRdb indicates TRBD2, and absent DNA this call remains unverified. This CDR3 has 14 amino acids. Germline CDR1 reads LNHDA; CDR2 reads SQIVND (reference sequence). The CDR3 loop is CASSLAGGIGEQFF.

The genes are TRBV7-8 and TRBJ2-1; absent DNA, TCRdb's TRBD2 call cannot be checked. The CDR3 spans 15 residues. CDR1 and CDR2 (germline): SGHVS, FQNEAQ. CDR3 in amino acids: CASSFLAGVSDEQFF.

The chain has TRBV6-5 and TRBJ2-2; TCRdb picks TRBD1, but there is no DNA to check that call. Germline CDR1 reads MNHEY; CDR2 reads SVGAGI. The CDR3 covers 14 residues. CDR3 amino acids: CASRGTANTGELFF.

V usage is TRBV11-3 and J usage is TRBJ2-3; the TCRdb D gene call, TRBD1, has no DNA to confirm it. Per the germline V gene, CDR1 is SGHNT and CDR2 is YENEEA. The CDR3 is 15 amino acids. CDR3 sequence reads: CASSLRDRYTDTQYF.

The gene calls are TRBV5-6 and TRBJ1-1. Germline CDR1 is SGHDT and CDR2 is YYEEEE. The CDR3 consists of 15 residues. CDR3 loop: CASSLAGRYNTEAFF.

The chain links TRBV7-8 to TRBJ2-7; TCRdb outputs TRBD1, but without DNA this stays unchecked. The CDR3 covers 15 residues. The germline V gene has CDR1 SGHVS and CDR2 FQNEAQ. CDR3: CASSLPRDNSYEQYF.

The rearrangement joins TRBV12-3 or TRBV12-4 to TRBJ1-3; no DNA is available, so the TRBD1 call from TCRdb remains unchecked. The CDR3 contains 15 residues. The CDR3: CASSYRDSSGNTIYF.

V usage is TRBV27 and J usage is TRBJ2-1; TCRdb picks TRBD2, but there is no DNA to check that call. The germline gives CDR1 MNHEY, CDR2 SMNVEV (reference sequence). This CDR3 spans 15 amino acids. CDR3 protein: CASKIGGSIYNEQFF.

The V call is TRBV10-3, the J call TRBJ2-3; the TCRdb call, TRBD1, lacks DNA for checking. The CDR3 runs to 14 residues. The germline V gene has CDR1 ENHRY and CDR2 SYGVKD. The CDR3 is CAITPGTRTDTQYF.

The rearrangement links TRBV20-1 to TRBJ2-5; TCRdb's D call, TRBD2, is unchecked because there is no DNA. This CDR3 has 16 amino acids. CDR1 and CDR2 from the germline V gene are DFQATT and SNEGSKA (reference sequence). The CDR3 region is CSARLELAGHQETQYF.

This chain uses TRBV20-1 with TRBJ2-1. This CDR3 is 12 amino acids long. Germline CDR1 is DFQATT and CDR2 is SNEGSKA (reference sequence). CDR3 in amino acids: CSARGLNNEQFF.

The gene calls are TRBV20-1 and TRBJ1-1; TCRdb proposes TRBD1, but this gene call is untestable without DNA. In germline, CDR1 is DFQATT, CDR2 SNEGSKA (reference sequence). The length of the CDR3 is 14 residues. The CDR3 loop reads CSARTGSKDTEAFF.

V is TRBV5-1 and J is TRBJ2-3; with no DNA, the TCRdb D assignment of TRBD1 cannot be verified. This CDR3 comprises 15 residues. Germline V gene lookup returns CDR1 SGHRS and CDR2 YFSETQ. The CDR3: CASSPDRGGTDTQYF.

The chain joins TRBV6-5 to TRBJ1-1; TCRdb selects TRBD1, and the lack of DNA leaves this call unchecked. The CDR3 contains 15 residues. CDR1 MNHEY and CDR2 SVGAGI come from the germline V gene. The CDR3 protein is CASTLQGTPNTEAFF.

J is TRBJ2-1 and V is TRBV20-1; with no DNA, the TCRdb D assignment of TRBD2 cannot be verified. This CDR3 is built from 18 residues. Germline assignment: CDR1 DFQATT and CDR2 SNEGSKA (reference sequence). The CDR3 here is CSARDASGRGGSYNEQFF.

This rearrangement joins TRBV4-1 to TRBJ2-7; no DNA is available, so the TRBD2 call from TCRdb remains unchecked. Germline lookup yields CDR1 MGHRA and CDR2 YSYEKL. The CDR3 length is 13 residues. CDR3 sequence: CASSQRGLGEQYF.

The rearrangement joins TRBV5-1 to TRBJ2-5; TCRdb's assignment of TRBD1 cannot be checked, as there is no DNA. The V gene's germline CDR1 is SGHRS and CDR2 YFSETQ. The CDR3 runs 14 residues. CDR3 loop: CASSLATGEKTQYF. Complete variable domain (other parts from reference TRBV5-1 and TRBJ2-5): KAGVTQTPRYLIKTRGQQVTLSCSPISGHRSVSWYQQTPGQGLQFLFEYFSETQRNKGNFPGRFSGRQFSNSRSEMNVSTLELGDSALYLCASSLATGEKTQYFGPGTRLLVL.

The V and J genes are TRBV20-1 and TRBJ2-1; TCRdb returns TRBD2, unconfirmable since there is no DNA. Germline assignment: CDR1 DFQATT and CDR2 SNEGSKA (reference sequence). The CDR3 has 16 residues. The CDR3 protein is CSARTSGPTSYNEQFF.

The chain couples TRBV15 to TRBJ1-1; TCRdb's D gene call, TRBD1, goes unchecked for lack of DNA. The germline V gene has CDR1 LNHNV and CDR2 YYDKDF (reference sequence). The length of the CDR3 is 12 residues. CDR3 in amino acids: CATSSTGTGGLF.

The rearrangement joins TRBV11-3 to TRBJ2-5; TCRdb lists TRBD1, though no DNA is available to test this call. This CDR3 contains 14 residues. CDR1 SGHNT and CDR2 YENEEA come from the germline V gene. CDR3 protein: CASSHQRGQETQYF.

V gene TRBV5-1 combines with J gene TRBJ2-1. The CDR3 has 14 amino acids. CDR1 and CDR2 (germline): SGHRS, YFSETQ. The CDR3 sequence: CASSDDTAYNEQFF.

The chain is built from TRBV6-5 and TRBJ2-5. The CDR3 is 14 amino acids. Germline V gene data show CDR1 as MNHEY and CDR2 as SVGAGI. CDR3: CASSYSLGQETQYF.

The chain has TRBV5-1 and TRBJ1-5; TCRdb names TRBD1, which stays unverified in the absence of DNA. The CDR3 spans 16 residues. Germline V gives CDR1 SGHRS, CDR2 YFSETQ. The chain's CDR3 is CASSWGGTGDRQPQHF.

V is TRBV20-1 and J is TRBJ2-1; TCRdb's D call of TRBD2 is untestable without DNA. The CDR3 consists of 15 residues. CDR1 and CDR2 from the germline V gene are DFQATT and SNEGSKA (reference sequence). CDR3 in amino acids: CSARLAGGSKGEQFF.

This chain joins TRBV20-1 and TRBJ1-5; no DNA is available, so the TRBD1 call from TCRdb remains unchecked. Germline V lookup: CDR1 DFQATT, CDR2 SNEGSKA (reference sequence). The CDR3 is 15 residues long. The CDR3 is CSAKGSQGGNQPQHF.